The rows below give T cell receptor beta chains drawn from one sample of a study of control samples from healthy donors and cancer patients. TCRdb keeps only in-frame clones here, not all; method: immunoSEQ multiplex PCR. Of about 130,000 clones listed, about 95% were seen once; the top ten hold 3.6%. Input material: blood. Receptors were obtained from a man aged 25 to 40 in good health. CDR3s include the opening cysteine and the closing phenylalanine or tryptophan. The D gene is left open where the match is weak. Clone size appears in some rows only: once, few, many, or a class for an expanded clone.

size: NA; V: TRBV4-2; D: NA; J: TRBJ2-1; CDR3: CASSQEGSGPYNEQFF
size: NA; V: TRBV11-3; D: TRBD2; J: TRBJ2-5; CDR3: CASSLLAGVAETRYF
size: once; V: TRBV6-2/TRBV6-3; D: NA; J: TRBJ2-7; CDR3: CASSYSRAYEQYF
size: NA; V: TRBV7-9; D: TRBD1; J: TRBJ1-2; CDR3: CASRESGQETNYGYTF
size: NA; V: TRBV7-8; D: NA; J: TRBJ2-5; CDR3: CASSSNSDSQETQYF
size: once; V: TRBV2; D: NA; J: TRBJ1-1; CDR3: CASSKTEALNTEAFF
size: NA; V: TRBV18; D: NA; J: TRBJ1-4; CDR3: CASSPRANEKLFF
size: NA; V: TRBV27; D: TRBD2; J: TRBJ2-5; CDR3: CASSSYDSGVQETQYF
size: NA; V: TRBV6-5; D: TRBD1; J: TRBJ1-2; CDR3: CASRTLDREGGYTF
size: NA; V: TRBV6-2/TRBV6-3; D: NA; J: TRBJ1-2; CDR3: CASSYEKGYGYTF
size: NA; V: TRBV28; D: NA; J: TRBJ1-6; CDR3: CAIWEGGGTGNSPLHF
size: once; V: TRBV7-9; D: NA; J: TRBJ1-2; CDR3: CALGQIYGYIF
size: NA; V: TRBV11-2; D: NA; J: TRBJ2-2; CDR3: CASRRRDDLTGELFF
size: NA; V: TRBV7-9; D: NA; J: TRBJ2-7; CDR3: CASRTEGPGFYEQYF
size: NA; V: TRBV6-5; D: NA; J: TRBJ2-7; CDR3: CASSYQGGEQYF
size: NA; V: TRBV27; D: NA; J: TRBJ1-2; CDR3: CASGGPGNGYTF
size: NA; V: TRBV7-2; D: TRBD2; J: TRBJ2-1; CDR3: CASSSVLAGLNNEQFF
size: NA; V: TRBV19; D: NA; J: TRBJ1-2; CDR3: CASSIGSPNYGYTF
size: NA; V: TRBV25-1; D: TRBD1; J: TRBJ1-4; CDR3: CASSASGTGGGKLFF
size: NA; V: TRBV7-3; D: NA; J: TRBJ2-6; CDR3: CASSLGQFSGANVLTF
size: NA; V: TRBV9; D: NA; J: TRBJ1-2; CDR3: CASSVDRWANYGYTF
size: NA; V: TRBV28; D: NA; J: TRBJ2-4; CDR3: CASSPRQGRGTKNIQYF
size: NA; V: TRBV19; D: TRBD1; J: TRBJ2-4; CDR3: CATRDRALAKNIQYF
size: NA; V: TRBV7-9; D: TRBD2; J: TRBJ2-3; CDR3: CASSPLLGTTSTDTQYF
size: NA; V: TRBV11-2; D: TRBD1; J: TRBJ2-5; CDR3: CASSQTGTQETQYF
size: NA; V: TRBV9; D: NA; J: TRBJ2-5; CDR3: CASSVGRGQETQYF
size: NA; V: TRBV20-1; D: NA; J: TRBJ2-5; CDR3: CSARERETQYF
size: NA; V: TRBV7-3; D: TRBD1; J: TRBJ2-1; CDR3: CASSFARTGGSYNEQFF
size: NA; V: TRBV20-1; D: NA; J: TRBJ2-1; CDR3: CSASPGINEQFF
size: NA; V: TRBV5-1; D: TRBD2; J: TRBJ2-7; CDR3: CASSASGGTRDEQYF
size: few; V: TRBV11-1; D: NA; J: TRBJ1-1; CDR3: CASSLRPSGLTEAFF
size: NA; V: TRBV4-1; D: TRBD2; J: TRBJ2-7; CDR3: CASSQDPREGSYEQYF
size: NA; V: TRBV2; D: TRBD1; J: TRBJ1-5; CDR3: CASSWTGVTQPQHF
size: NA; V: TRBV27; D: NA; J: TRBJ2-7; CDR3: CASSFYSTYEQYF
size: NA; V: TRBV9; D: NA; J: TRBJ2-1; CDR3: CASTPPGDNEQFF
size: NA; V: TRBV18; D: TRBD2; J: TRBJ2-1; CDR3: CASSPPGLAGGNEQFF
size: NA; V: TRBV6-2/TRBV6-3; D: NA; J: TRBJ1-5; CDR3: CASSYSHSNQPQHF
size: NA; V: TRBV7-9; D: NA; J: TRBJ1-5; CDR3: CASSKGGGNQPQHF
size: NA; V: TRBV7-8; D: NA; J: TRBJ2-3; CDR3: CASSPVGDTQYF
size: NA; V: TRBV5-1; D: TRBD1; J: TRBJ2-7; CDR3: CASSKGPGQGFYEQYF
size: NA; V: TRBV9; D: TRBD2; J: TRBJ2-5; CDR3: CASSGAGGGETQYF
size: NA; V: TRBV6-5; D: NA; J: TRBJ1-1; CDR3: CASSGGHTEAFF
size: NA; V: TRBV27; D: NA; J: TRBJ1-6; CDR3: CASSLGHSSSYNSPLHF
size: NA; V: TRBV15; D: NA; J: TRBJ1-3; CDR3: CATRGNPYNENTIYF
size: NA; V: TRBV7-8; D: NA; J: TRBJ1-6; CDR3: CASTVGPAQTSYNSPLHF
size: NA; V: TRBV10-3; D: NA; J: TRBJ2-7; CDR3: CAISPGTASHEQYF
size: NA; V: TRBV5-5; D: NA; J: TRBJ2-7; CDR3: CASSLLSEQYF
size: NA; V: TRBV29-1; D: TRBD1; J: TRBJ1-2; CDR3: CSVQTGTGLGSYTF
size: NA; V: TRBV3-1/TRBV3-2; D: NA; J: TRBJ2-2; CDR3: CASSQVMGTNTGELFF
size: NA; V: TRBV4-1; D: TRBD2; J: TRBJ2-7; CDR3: CASSGLAGDEQYF
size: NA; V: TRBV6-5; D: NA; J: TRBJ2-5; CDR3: CASSYSIRGGKTQYF
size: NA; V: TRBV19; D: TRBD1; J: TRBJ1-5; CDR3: CASLGRTGGQPQHF
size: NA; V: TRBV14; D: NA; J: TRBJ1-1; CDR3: CASRLGLTNTEAFF
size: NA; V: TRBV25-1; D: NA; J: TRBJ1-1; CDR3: CASSELGWDVNTEAFF
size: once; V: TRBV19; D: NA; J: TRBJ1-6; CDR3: CASSTGNSPLHF